This T cell receptor (beta chain) was found in a study of T cell changes during pregnancy in multiple sclerosis. TCRdb's copy holds only in-frame clones and misses some; the assay was immunoSEQ multiplex PCR. The table has 50,000 to 60,000 clones, around nine tenths seen once. CDR1 is SGHNT, CDR2 YYREEE, per germline (reference sequence). Trimming took off 0 bases at V and 5 bases at J, with 14 bases between the two ends. This CDR3 comprises 15 residues. The receptor's source is a female donor with multiple sclerosis, enrolled in a pregnancy study. The material was CD4+ T cells from peripheral blood mononuclear cells, obtained in the second trimester of pregnancy. This chain joins TRBV5-4 and TRBJ1-1; D is ambiguous. The chain's CDR3 is CASSLAPGAETEAFF. CDR3 DNA sequence: TGTGCCAGCAGCTTGGCCCCAGGAGCGGAAACTGAAGCTTTCTTT.